This is a list of T cell receptor beta chains from one sample in a study of blood T cell repertoires in COVID-19. The table came from immunoSEQ multiplex PCR; TCRdb's copy has only in-frame clones and leaves some out. Among approximately 150,000 clones listed, around 79% were seen once. The sample comprised peripheral blood. These receptors originate from a man aged 50-60 years with active or convalescent COVID-19. Both conserved end residues are part of each CDR3. A D gene is named only where the DNA matches it firmly. Rows may omit the clone size; those that give it use once, few, many or a size class.

TRBV2	.	TRBJ1-4	few	CARDQGHYEKLFF	TGTGCCAGAGATCAGGGTCATTATGAAAAACTGTTTTTT
TRBV5-6	.	TRBJ2-1	.	CASRVGAVYNEQFF	TGTGCCAGCAGGGTTGGGGCGGTCTACAATGAGCAGTTCTTC
TRBV25-1	TRBD1	TRBJ1-2	.	CASTGTGALYGYTF	TGTGCCAGCACCGGGACAGGGGCACTCTATGGCTACACCTTC
TRBV28	TRBD2	TRBJ2-5	.	CASSARLAGRETQYF	TGTGCCAGCAGTGCCAGACTAGCGGGCAGGGAGACCCAGTACTTC
TRBV21-1	.	TRBJ1-5	.	CASIQGQGCNQPQHF	TGTGCCAGCATTCAGGGACAGGGGTGCAATCAGCCCCAGCATTTT
TRBV27	.	TRBJ1-2	.	CASSSQGRFNGYTF	TGTGCCAGCAGTTCCCAGGGTAGGTTCAACGGCTACACCTTC
TRBV2	.	TRBJ1-6	.	CASHGQSSYNSPLHF	TGTGCCAGTCATGGACAGAGCTCCTATAATTCACCCCTCCACTTT
TRBV21-1	.	TRBJ1-1	.	CASSKRVQGSRMNTEAFF	TGTGCCAGCAGCAAAAGAGTTCAGGGGTCGAGAATGAACACTGAAGCTTTCTTT
TRBV3-1/TRBV3-2	TRBD2	TRBJ2-3	.	CASSQEPSGGTDTQYF	TGTGCCAGCAGCCAAGAACCCAGCGGGGGCACAGATACGCAGTATTTT
TRBV19	.	TRBJ2-3	.	CASSIDSTQGADTQYF	TGTGCCAGTAGTATAGATTCGACACAGGGAGCAGATACGCAGTATTTT
TRBV10-2	TRBD2	TRBJ2-3	.	CASSESGTILGTQYF	TGCGCCAGCAGTGAGTCTGGGACTATATTGGGGACGCAGTATTTT
TRBV5-1	TRBD1	TRBJ2-4	.	CANTGTGGLAKNIQYF	TGCGCCAACACCGGGACAGGGGGGCTAGCCAAAAACATTCAGTACTTC
TRBV19	.	TRBJ2-2	.	CASSPPPTGTGELFF	TGTGCCAGTAGTCCCCCCCCGACGGGCACCGGGGAGCTGTTTTTT
TRBV6-4	TRBD1	TRBJ1-2	.	CASSALAGGVGGYTF	TGTGCCAGCAGTGCCCTTGCAGGGGGCGTTGGTGGCTACACCTTC
TRBV5-4	TRBD2	TRBJ2-3	few	CASRYGLAGGPHTQYF	TGTGCCAGCAGATACGGACTAGCGGGAGGGCCCCATACGCAGTATTTT
TRBV18	TRBD2	TRBJ2-1	.	CASSPRRLAGEYNEQFF	TGTGCCAGCTCACCACGGCGGCTAGCGGGAGAGTACAATGAGCAGTTCTTC
TRBV7-8	TRBD2	TRBJ2-5	.	CASSYSGVIQETQYF	TGTGCCAGCAGCTATAGCGGGGTTATACAAGAGACCCAGTACTTC